The 9 T cell receptor beta chains in this list originate from one sample, sequenced in a study of lymphopenia after photon versus proton radiotherapy. Repertoires were generated with immunoSEQ multiplex PCR, while TCRdb's copy carries only in-frame clones and drops some. The sample lists 68,000 or so clones, roughly 90% occurring once. Sequenced here: peripheral blood, sampled from a patient treated with photon-based radiotherapy. The receptors were gathered from a woman between 65 and 79 years old with pancreatic cancer.

The chain recombines TRBV7-9 with TRBJ1-4; D remains ambiguous. CDR1 SEHNR and CDR2 FQNEAQ come from the germline V gene (reference sequence). CDR3 size: 14 residues. Trimming left V 1 base short and J 2 bases short, with 5 bases between. CDR3 protein: CASSLGQTNEKLFF. The CDR3 DNA follows: TGTGCCAGCAGCTTAGGGCAGACTAATGAAAAACTGTTTTTT.

The J gene is TRBJ2-1, the V gene TRBV7-9, with no clear D. The CDR3 totals 14 residues. Germline CDR1 reads SEHNR; CDR2 reads FQNEAQ (reference sequence). The ends were cut back, 1 base at V and 0 bases at J, with 4 bases in the middle. The CDR3 region is CASSLGASYNEQFF. The CDR3 nucleotides are TGTGCCAGCAGCTTAGGGGCCTCCTACAATGAGCAGTTCTTC.

The V gene is TRBV2, the J gene TRBJ1-2; D perhaps matches TRBD1 (5 bases). Between the trimmed V and J ends, which lost 3 bases and 4 bases, there was a span of 12 bases. Germline values: CDR1 SNHLY, CDR2 FYNNEI. CDR3 length: 14 amino acids. In DNA, the CDR3 is TGTGCCAGCAGTGATCAGGCGGGGGGCTATGGCTACACCTTC. Translated, it gives CASSDQAGGYGYTF. The whole variable domain, remainder taken from reference TRBV2 and TRBJ1-2, is EPEVTQTPSHQVTQMGQEVILRCVPISNHLYFYWYRQILGQKVEFLVSFYNNEISEKSEIFDDQFSVERPDGSNFTLKIRSTKLEDSAMYFCASSDQAGGYGYTFGSGTRLTVV.

The chain joins TRBV11-3 to TRBJ2-1, with 9 bases identical to TRBD2. This CDR3 comprises 16 residues. Trimming took 4 bases from V and 9 from J; bases not matched to a gene: 13. Per the germline V gene, CDR1 is SGHNT and CDR2 is YENEEA. The CDR3 region has the DNA TGTGCCAGCAGCTCCGGTACCGGGACTAGCTTAGGTGAGCAGTTCTTC. This encodes CASSSGTGTSLGEQFF. Combining the CDR3 with reference TRBV11-3 and TRBJ2-1 gives the whole variable domain EAGVVQSPRYKIIEKKQPVAFWCNPISGHNTLYWYLQNLGQGPELLIRYENEEAVDDSQLPKDRFSAERLKGVDSTLKIQPAELGDSAVYLCASSSGTGTSLGEQFFGPGTRLTVL.

The V gene is TRBV28, the J gene TRBJ1-5; TRBD1 matches at 9 bases. From germline, CDR1 is MDHEN and CDR2 SYDVKM. The CDR3 is 16 amino acids. Trimming removed 3 bases from V and 7 bases from J; junction bases left unmatched: 10. Written as DNA, the CDR3 is TGTGCCAGCAGTTTTTTAGTACAGGGGGCATGGCAGCCCCAGCATTTT. Protein sequence: CASSFLVQGAWQPQHF. The entire variable domain, with the rest obtained from reference TRBV28 and TRBJ1-5, is as follows: DVKVTQSSRYLVKRTGEKVFLECVQDMDHENMFWYRQDPGLGLRLIYFSYDVKMKEKGDIPEGYSVSREKKERFSLILESASTNQTSMYLCASSFLVQGAWQPQHFGDGTRLSIL.

J is TRBJ2-2 and V is TRBV7-3, with D perhaps TRBD2 (5 bases). Trimming shortened V by 6 bases and J by 6 bases, and 11 bases separated the two germline ends. CDR1 is SGHTA and CDR2 is FQGTGA in the germline V gene. The CDR3 totals 13 residues. CDR3 residues: CASRPAGAGELFF. The CDR3 DNA reads TGTGCCAGCAGGCCCGCCGGGGCCGGGGAGCTGTTTTTT.

V and J are TRBV15 and TRBJ1-1; tentatively, D is TRBD1 (6 bases). CDR3 length: 14 amino acids. V lost 0 bases and J 2 bases, leaving 7 bases between the germline ends. From germline, CDR1 is LNHNV and CDR2 YYDKDF (reference sequence). The CDR3 is CATSREGGNTEAFF. The CDR3 DNA follows: TGTGCCACCAGCAGAGAGGGGGGCAACACTGAAGCTTTCTTT. Supplemented by reference TRBV15 and TRBJ1-1, the full variable domain reads DAMVIQNPRYQVTQFGKPVTLSCSQTLNHNVMYWYQQKSSQAPKLLFHYYDKDFNNEADTPDNFQSRRPNTSFCFLDIRSPGLGDTAMYLCATSREGGNTEAFFGQGTRLTVV.

The chain joins TRBV7-9 to TRBJ1-2; the D gene is possibly TRBD1 (6 bases). V shed 1 base and J shed 8 bases, with 14 bases lying between them. CDR3 length equals 14 residues. The germline gives CDR1 SEHNR, CDR2 FQNEAQ (reference sequence). The CDR3 sequence is CASSLEGGAGGYTF. CDR3 coding DNA: TGTGCCAGCAGCTTAGAAGGGGGGGCGGGAGGCTACACCTTC.

The rearrangement uses TRBV10-3 and TRBJ1-1; 9 nucleotides agree with TRBD1. Germline CDR1 is ENHRY and CDR2 is SYGVKD. This CDR3 is built from 12 residues. J was trimmed by 3 bases and V by 9 bases; bases with no gene match: 2. The CDR3 protein is CAIRDRDTEAFF. CDR3 nucleotide sequence: TGTGCCATAAGGGACAGGGACACTGAAGCTTTCTTT.